Presented here are 22 T cell receptor beta chains from one specimen sequenced in a study of cytomegalovirus exposure and HLA in healthy donors. The primer mix had 60 Vbeta and 13 Jbeta primers. The protocol was immunoSEQ multiplex PCR, while the TCRdb copy is restricted to in-frame clones and leaves out a portion. The sample lists 210,000 or so clones; 76% were seen once. Material for sequencing was PBMCs. These receptors were obtained from a man between 18 and 35 years old in good health and CMV-seronegative.

This chain links TRBV28 with TRBJ1-5, with TRBD1 identical over 10 bases. There are 16 residues in the CDR3. Germline assignment: CDR1 MDHEN and CDR2 SYDVKM. With V trimmed by 0 bases and J by 6 bases, 5 bases remained unmatched. CDR3 sequence (DNA): TGTGCCAGCAGTTTATGGAATCGACAGGGGGCTCAGCCCCAGCATTTT. It is translated as CASSLWNRQGAQPQHF.

The chain recombines TRBV30 with TRBJ2-2; possible D gene TRBD2, 6 bases. The germline gives CDR1 GTSNPN, CDR2 SVGIG (reference sequence). This CDR3 comprises 14 residues. The germline V and J ends were trimmed by 0 bases and 5 bases, with 10 bases remaining between them. CDR3 protein: CAWSVRGRTGELFF. The DNA of the CDR3 is TGTGCCTGGAGTGTAAGAGGGAGGACCGGGGAGCTGTTTTTT.

This clone has just one count. The chain has TRBV27 and TRBJ1-1, with TRBD1 matching over 7 bases. There are 16 residues in the CDR3. J was trimmed by 9 bases and V by 6 bases; bases with no gene match: 19. The V gene's germline CDR1 is MNHEY and CDR2 SMNVEV (reference sequence). This CDR3 is CASREGAGTGARQAFF. Written as DNA, the CDR3 is TGTGCCAGCAGGGAGGGGGCGGGTACAGGGGCAAGACAAGCTTTCTTT.

The chain couples TRBV9 to TRBJ1-2, with TRBD1 matching over 11 bases. This CDR3 contains 16 residues. CDR1 SGDLS and CDR2 YYNGEE come from the germline V gene. Trimming removed 0 bases from V and 4 bases from J; junction bases left unmatched: 5. CDR3 coding DNA: TGTGCCAGCAGCGTAGCGAGGGACAGGGGGGCCTATGGCTACACCTTC. Protein product: CASSVARDRGAYGYTF.

The V gene is TRBV14, the J gene TRBJ1-2, with TRBD1 matching over 7 bases. V was pared by 3 bases and J by 8 bases, with 6 bases of the junction left unmatched. This CDR3 comprises 13 residues. Germline V gene sequence: CDR1 SGHDN, CDR2 FVKESK. The CDR3 DNA sequence: TGTGCCAGCAGCCATTTGTGGACAGGAGGCTACACCTTC. Translation gives CASSHLWTGGYTF.

The chain carries TRBV6-5 and TRBJ1-6, with D possibly matching TRBD1 (5 bases). Trimming removed 0 bases from V and 6 bases from J, with 6 bases in between. Germline V CDR1 and CDR2: MNHEY, SVGAGI. The CDR3 spans 14 residues. In DNA form, the CDR3 reads TGTGCCAGCAGTTACTCAAGGGGTAATTCACCCCTCCACTTT. Protein product: CASSYSRGNSPLHF.

The rearrangement uses TRBV19 and TRBJ2-7; TRBD1 agrees at 8 bases. This CDR3 has 15 residues. From germline, CDR1 is LNHDA and CDR2 SQIVND (reference sequence). The V segment lost 3 bases and the J segment 5 bases; nucleotides outside the gene matches: 9. In DNA, the CDR3 is TGTGCCAGTAGTATTTCCGGGACAGGCCTCCACGAGCAGTACTTC. Its protein is CASSISGTGLHEQYF.

V usage is TRBV11-2 and J usage is TRBJ2-1; 8 bases are shared with TRBD1. V dropped 4 bases and J dropped 8; count of bases not matched to a gene: 4. This CDR3 spans 13 amino acids. CDR1 and CDR2 from the germline V gene are SGHAT and FQNNGV. The CDR3 DNA reads TGTGCCAGCAGCTCGGACAGGGACGATGAGCAGTTCTTC. Translated: CASSSDRDDEQFF.

The count of this clone is one. The J gene is TRBJ2-7, the V gene TRBV6-5; D perhaps matches TRBD2 (6 bases). V lost 6 bases and J lost 3, with 18 bases in between. Per the germline V gene, CDR1 is MNHEY and CDR2 is SVGAGI. The CDR3 totals 15 residues. As DNA, the CDR3 is TGTGCCAGCAGGACCCTTCTGGGAGGAGGCTACGAGCAGTACTTC. Translating it yields CASRTLLGGGYEQYF.

V usage is TRBV6-5 and J usage is TRBJ2-5; the D gene is possibly TRBD1 (6 bases). V lost 2 bases and J lost 2, with 9 bases in between. CDR1 is MNHEY and CDR2 is SVGAGI in the germline V gene. The length of the CDR3 is 14 residues. The CDR3 region has the DNA TGTGCCAGCAGTTACACAGGGTTTCAAGAGACCCAGTACTTC. Amino acids: CASSYTGFQETQYF.

This sequence joins TRBV30 and TRBJ1-1; D is unclear. V lost 1 base and J lost 7, with 7 bases in between. The CDR3 has 11 residues. The germline CDR1 and CDR2 sequences are GTSNPN and SVGIG (reference sequence). CDR3 DNA sequence: TGTGCCTGGAGTGAGGCGGATGAAGCTTTCTTT. Translation: CAWSEADEAFF. The whole variable domain, filled in from reference TRBV30 and TRBJ1-1, reads SQTIHQWPATLVQPVGSPLSLECTVEGTSNPNLYWYRQAAGRGLQLLFYSVGIGQISSEVPQNLSASRPQDRQFILSSKKLLLSDSGFYLCAWSEADEAFFGQGTRLTVV.

This clone showed up just a few times. The J gene is TRBJ2-5, the V gene TRBV7-9; 9 positions agree with TRBD1. The J call is in doubt because the DNA end fits TRBJ2-7 better. The CDR3 loop spans 14 amino acids. Germline V gene lookup returns CDR1 SEHNR and CDR2 FQNEAQ (reference sequence). CDR3 DNA: TGTGCCAGCGGGGCCGGGACAGGGTCCTACGAGCAGTACTTC. It codes for CASGAGTGSYEQYF.

This sequence joins TRBV7-3 and TRBJ2-1; possible D gene TRBD1, 6 bases. CDR1 is SGHTA, CDR2 FQGTGA, per germline. The CDR3 is 16 amino acids. Between the trimmed V and J ends, which lost 6 bases and 8 bases, there was a span of 23 bases. CDR3 in DNA: TGTGCCAGCAGTTTGAACAGGGCGCTTTTCGGCCATGAGCAGTTCTTC. It is translated as CASSLNRALFGHEQFF.

This chain joins TRBV6-6 and TRBJ1-5; D not resolved. Germline CDR1 MNHNY, CDR2 SVGAGI (reference sequence). V lost 4 bases and J 0 bases, leaving 7 bases between the germline ends. This CDR3 is built from 14 residues. The CDR3 sequence: CASSSGYSNQPQHF. DNA for the CDR3: TGTGCCAGCAGTTCAGGTTATAGCAATCAGCCCCAGCATTTT.

This clone has a handful of counts. The chain uses TRBV7-9 and TRBJ1-4, with 7 nucleotides matching TRBD1. The CDR3 spans 14 residues. V lost 4 bases, J lost 7 bases, and 6 bases stayed unmatched. Looked up from germline, CDR1 is SEHNR and CDR2 is FQNEAQ (reference sequence). This CDR3 reads CASSSTGKGEKLFF. The CDR3 region has the DNA TGTGCCAGCAGCTCGACAGGGAAGGGTGAAAAACTGTTTTTT.

The V and J genes are TRBV27 and TRBJ1-4, with D tentatively TRBD1 (6 bases). V lost 3 bases and J lost 2, with 7 bases in between. Germline V gene lookup returns CDR1 MNHEY and CDR2 SMNVEV (reference sequence). The CDR3 is made up of 14 amino acids. The CDR3 DNA sequence: TGTGCCAGCAGTTTCCAGGGGACTAATGAAAAACTGTTTTTT. Its protein product is CASSFQGTNEKLFF.

The V gene is TRBV30, the J gene TRBJ1-1; D remains ambiguous. V lost 5 bases and J 1 base, leaving 8 bases between the germline ends. Germline CDR1 reads GTSNPN; CDR2 reads SVGIG (reference sequence). CDR3 length: 12 amino acids. CDR3 coding DNA: TGTGCCTGGGGAGGCTGGAACACTGAAGCTTTCTTT. As protein: CAWGGWNTEAFF.

This clone was counted between two and nine times. The J gene is TRBJ2-5, the V gene TRBV4-1; no firm D call. Trimming removed 5 bases from V and 2 bases from J, with 15 bases in between. This CDR3 has 15 residues. Germline V lookup: CDR1 MGHRA, CDR2 YSYEKL. The CDR3 DNA sequence: TGCGCCAGCAGCACCCGACATCTGGATCAAGAGACCCAGTACTTC. It specifies CASSTRHLDQETQYF.

The chain links TRBV7-3 to TRBJ2-3; D may be TRBD2 (6 bases). V lost 4 bases to trimming and J lost 0 bases, with 26 bases between them. Germline V gene sequence: CDR1 SGHTA, CDR2 FQGTGA. The CDR3 sequence is 20 residues long. The CDR3 bases are TGTGCCAGCAGCTCTCCCCCTACCCGGGCTAGCGAAACTAGCACAGATACGCAGTATTTT. As protein: CASSSPPTRASETSTDTQYF.

The chain links TRBV5-1 to TRBJ2-7; 8 nucleotides match TRBD1. This CDR3 spans 14 amino acids. Germline V gene sequence: CDR1 SGHRS, CDR2 YFSETQ. V was clipped by 2 bases and J by 6 bases; unmatched bases: 7. The CDR3 here is CASSFGQGGGEQYF. CDR3 sequence (DNA): TGCGCCAGCAGCTTCGGACAGGGCGGCGGCGAGCAGTACTTC.

The chain carries TRBV28 and TRBJ2-5; 8 bases fit TRBD2. The J call may be mistaken, given a closer DNA end match to TRBJ2-7. The CDR3 runs to 15 residues. Germline CDR1 is MDHEN and CDR2 is SYDVKM. CDR3: CASSGRGTRIYEQYF. CDR3 bases: TGTGCCAGCAGCGGGCGGGGGACTAGAATCTACGAGCAGTACTTC.

This sequence joins TRBV12-5 and TRBJ2-3; unclear D gene. Trimming left V 5 bases short and J 2 bases short, with 5 bases between. The CDR3 is 12 amino acids. Germline CDR1 and CDR2: LGHNT and FRNRAP. CDR3 protein: CASGPITDTQYF. Written as DNA, the CDR3 is TGTGCTAGTGGTCCCATCACAGATACGCAGTATTTT.